The 7 T cell receptor beta chains in this list originate from one sample, sequenced in a study of T cell repertoires in cytomegalovirus infection. No antigen is known for these receptors. From the reads, TCRdb called clonotypes with MiXCR, one entry per CDR3 protein. Among roughly 180,000 distinct CDR3 sequences listed, roughly 20% were seen once. The source material was CD8+ T cells from cultured PBMCs, sampled from culture after CMV antigen stimulation. The receptor source for this set is a human donor in good health (CMV status not recorded). Some clones in this sample may be carry-over from other donors' samples.

J is TRBJ1-1 and V is TRBV7-9; D is possibly TRBD1 (5 bases). Germline values: CDR1 SEHNR, CDR2 FQNEAQ (reference sequence). V gave up 5 bases and J gave up 7 bases, with 17 bases separating them. The CDR3 covers 14 residues. This chain's CDR3 is CASSGRDVPLEAFF. The CDR3 DNA sequence: TGTGCCAGCAGCGGACGGGACGTCCCTCTTGAAGCTTTCTTT.

The V and J genes are TRBV27 and TRBJ2-7; D tentatively fits TRBD1 or TRBD2 (5 bases each). The CDR3 runs 17 residues. The V gene lost 0 bases and the J gene lost 0 bases, with 15 bases spanning the gap. CDR1 is MNHEY and CDR2 is SMNVEV in the germline V gene (reference sequence). CDR3 nucleotides: TGTGCCAGCAGTTTATCAGGGCAGGGACCCCGCTCCTACGAGCAGTACTTC. This sequence encodes CASSLSGQGPRSYEQYF.

The chain is built from TRBV7-2 and TRBJ2-3; D may be TRBD1 (6 bases). Germline CDR1 SGHTA, CDR2 FQGNSA. With 6 bases removed from V and 2 bases from J, the gap between germline ends came to 15 bases. This CDR3 is 15 amino acids long. The DNA for the CDR3 is TGTGCCAGCAGTCGTTACAGGGCCTCCACAGATACGCAGTATTTT. This encodes CASSRYRASTDTQYF.

This chain uses TRBV7-4 with TRBJ2-2; D assignment may be TRBD1 or TRBD2 (5 bases each). The CDR3 length is 17 residues. V was shortened by 5 bases and J by 0 bases, with 16 bases between the two germline ends. From germline, CDR1 is SGHVT and CDR2 SQSDAQ. CDR3 sequence reads: CASSHHWGTANTGELFF. In nucleotides, the CDR3 is TGTGCCAGCAGCCACCATTGGGGGACCGCGAACACCGGGGAGCTGTTTTTT.

The table lists this clonotype with a few counts. The CDR3 region has the DNA TGTGCCAGCGTTCGGGCGGGACAACAAAACTATGGCTACACCTTC. Encoded protein: CASVRAGQQNYGYTF. The chain recombines TRBV7-9 with TRBJ1-2, with D possibly TRBD1 on 6 matching bases. The CDR3 sequence is 15 residues long. V was cut by 8 bases and J by 2 bases, with 18 bases left in between. Germline V CDR1 and CDR2: SEHNR, FQNEAQ (reference sequence).

V is TRBV7-6 and J is TRBJ2-5; 10 nucleotides line up with TRBD2. CDR3 length: 16 amino acids. The V gene's germline CDR1 is SGHVS and CDR2 FNYEAQ. V lost 0 bases and J lost 0; bases outside the gene matches: 1. CDR3 in DNA: TGTGCCAGCAGCTTAGCTAGCGGGGGGCACCAAGAGACCCAGTACTTC. Translated, it gives CASSLASGGHQETQYF.

This clonotype occurred a few times. The CDR3, as DNA: TGTGCCAGCAGCCTGGAGGGGGATGGCTACACCTTC. Translating it yields CASSLEGDGYTF. This chain links TRBV7-2 with TRBJ1-2; perhaps TRBD1 as D (6 bases). V was clipped by 5 bases and J by 6 bases, with 10 bases between them. The CDR3 runs to 12 residues. CDR1 and CDR2 from the germline V gene are SGHTA and FQGNSA.